These T cell receptor beta chains were read from a single sample in a study of early T cells in non-severe SARS-CoV-2 infection. TCRdb processed the 5' RACE reads anew with MiXCR; each CDR3 protein has one entry. Seen here are about 22,000 distinct CDR3 sequences, about 4.7% observed once, and the top ten hold 16%. The sequenced sample consisted of whole blood. Receptors originate from an adult who was a healthcare worker with PCR-confirmed SARS-CoV-2 infection or an uninfected control (not recorded which). The CDR3 runs from the conserved cysteine through the conserved F or W. Only part of the rows carry a size: once, few, many, or a class if the clone is expanded.

clone size: few
V gene: TRBV6-2/TRBV6-3
J gene: TRBJ1-1
CDR3 protein: CASSSTGLTEAFF

clone size: many
V gene: TRBV20-1
J gene: TRBJ1-5
CDR3 protein: CSATTGTGGSGNQPQHF

clone size: many
V gene: TRBV7-3
J gene: TRBJ2-7
CDR3 protein: CASSLSGTGIREQYF

clone size: few
V gene: TRBV30
J gene: TRBJ2-2
CDR3 protein: CAWRLGRNTGELFF

clone size: few
V gene: TRBV20-1
J gene: TRBJ2-5
CDR3 protein: CSAIRYQKETQYF

clone size: many
V gene: TRBV11-3
J gene: TRBJ2-1
CDR3 protein: CASSSGGSSYNEQFF

clone size: NA
V gene: TRBV5-1
J gene: TRBJ2-3
CDR3 protein: CVSSLDRGGDTDTQYF

clone size: few
V gene: TRBV29-1
J gene: TRBJ1-3
CDR3 protein: CSADRDGRNTIYF

clone size: many
V gene: TRBV7-2
J gene: TRBJ2-7
CDR3 protein: CASSLGGTRYEQYF

clone size: NA
V gene: TRBV20-1
J gene: TRBJ2-1
CDR3 protein: CSARDTRDYSYNEQFF

clone size: NA
V gene: TRBV19
J gene: TRBJ2-7
CDR3 protein: CASSTHSGTVLYEQYF

clone size: many
V gene: TRBV11-1
J gene: TRBJ2-1
CDR3 protein: CASSRLGSLAGGVNEQFF

clone size: NA
V gene: TRBV6-2/TRBV6-3
J gene: TRBJ2-3
CDR3 protein: CASSLSGLPDTQYF

clone size: many
V gene: TRBV7-3
J gene: TRBJ1-3
CDR3 protein: CASSLGPGNTIYF

clone size: NA
V gene: TRBV11-1
J gene: TRBJ1-2
CDR3 protein: CASSFNRQDGYTF

clone size: many
V gene: TRBV12-3/TRBV12-4
J gene: TRBJ2-5
CDR3 protein: CASSLAQTLGDLGTQYF

clone size: NA
V gene: TRBV5-1
J gene: TRBJ1-1
CDR3 protein: CASTGQENTEAFF

clone size: many
V gene: TRBV9
J gene: TRBJ1-1
CDR3 protein: CASSVASGNTEAFF

clone size: few
V gene: TRBV15
J gene: TRBJ2-2
CDR3 protein: CATSRETGSNTGELFF

clone size: few
V gene: TRBV7-2
J gene: TRBJ1-4
CDR3 protein: CASSFPRTVSEKLFF

clone size: many
V gene: TRBV10-3
J gene: TRBJ2-7
CDR3 protein: CAILDSDEQYF

clone size: NA
V gene: TRBV7-2
J gene: TRBJ1-4
CDR3 protein: CASSRGQGREKLFF

clone size: many
V gene: TRBV30
J gene: TRBJ2-2
CDR3 protein: CAWSRGWGNGELFF